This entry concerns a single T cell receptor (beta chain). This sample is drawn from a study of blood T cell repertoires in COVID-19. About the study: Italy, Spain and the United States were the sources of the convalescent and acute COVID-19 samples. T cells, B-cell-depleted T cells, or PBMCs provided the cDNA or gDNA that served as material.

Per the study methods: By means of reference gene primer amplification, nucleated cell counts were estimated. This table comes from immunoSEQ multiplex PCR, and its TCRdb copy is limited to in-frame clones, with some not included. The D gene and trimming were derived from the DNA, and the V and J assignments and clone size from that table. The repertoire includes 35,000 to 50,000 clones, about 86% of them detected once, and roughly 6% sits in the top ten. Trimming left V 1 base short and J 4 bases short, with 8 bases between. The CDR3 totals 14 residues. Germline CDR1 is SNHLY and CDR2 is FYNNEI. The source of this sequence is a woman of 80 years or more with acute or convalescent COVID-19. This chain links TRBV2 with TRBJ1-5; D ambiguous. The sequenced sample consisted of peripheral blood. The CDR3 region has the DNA TGTGCCAGCAGTGAAGGGCAGTATAATCAGCCCCAGCATTTT. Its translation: CASSEGQYNQPQHF.